Following are 26 T cell receptor beta chains from one sample sequenced in a study of blood T cell repertoires in COVID-19 (dated by TCRdb to the early 2020s). Library preparation employed the immunoSEQ multiplex PCR assay. Sourced from immuneACCESS, this table was stored by TCRdb with only in-frame sequences that have V and J called. A share of the clones is absent; for the studies checked, an unresolved V gene accounts for under half, and the remainder has no known explanation. Present in this sample are approximately 150,000 clones, 84% of which were seen just once. In total, the top ten clones hold about 8.1% of the sample. Sequencing was done on a sample of peripheral blood. These receptors were collected from a man between 25 and 39 years old with COVID-19, enrolled during active disease.

The V call is TRBV6-5, the J call TRBJ1-1, with D uncertain. Deletions cut 8 bases from V and 6 bases from J, with 10 bases between. CDR1 is MNHEY and CDR2 is SVGAGI in the germline V gene. The CDR3 length is 11 residues. This CDR3 is CASRREAEAFF. CDR3 DNA sequence: TGTGCCAGCCGAAGGGAGGCTGAAGCTTTCTTT.

The V and J genes are TRBV4-3 and TRBJ1-2, with D maybe TRBD1 (5 bases). This CDR3 spans 15 amino acids. With 0 bases removed from V and 4 bases from J, the gap between germline ends came to 12 bases. Germline V gene data show CDR1 as LGHNA and CDR2 as YSLEER. The CDR3 here is CASSQDRAVRYGYTF. The CDR3 DNA sequence: TGCGCCAGCAGCCAAGACAGGGCCGTCCGCTATGGCTACACCTTC.

The rearrangement uses TRBV5-6 and TRBJ1-5; 7 nucleotides agree with TRBD1. This CDR3 spans 14 amino acids. Germline values: CDR1 SGHDT, CDR2 YYEEEE. Unmatched junction bases numbered 3, after V lost 2 bases and J lost 4 bases. The CDR3 bases are TGTGCCAGCAGCTTTGGACAGGAGAATCAGCCCCAGCATTTT. As protein: CASSFGQENQPQHF.

The chain combines TRBV5-8 with TRBJ1-5; 11 nucleotides line up with TRBD1. Germline trimming cut 3 bases from V and 4 bases from J; bases unmatched to any gene: 6. This CDR3 has 16 residues. The germline gives CDR1 SGHTS, CDR2 YDEGEE. DNA for the CDR3: TGTGCCAGCAGCTACGGGACAGGGGGTGGTAATCAGCCCCAGCATTTT. It specifies CASSYGTGGGNQPQHF.

The rearrangement joins TRBV25-1 to TRBJ1-2; D is possibly TRBD1 (5 bases). This CDR3 is 18 amino acids long. Looked up from germline, CDR1 is MGHDK and CDR2 is SYGVNS. The V end lost 2 bases, the J end lost 4 bases, and 23 bases lay between the germline ends. The CDR3 nucleotides read TGTGCCAGCAGTGAAGACGGCCGGCGGGGGAGTTATAGCTATGGCTACACCTTC. Translation gives CASSEDGRRGSYSYGYTF.

The chain links TRBV9 to TRBJ2-1, with D possibly matching TRBD1 (5 bases). The CDR3 contains 17 residues. Trimming cost V 1 base and J 2 bases, with 16 bases left between them. Germline V gene sequence: CDR1 SGDLS, CDR2 YYNGEE. The CDR3 DNA reads TGTGCCAGCAGCGTACAATCCAGGGCGAAAACCTACAATGAGCAGTTCTTC. Translation gives CASSVQSRAKTYNEQFF.

The table lists this clone with a count of one. This chain connects TRBV4-2 to TRBJ2-7; 16 bases line up with TRBD2. Germline loops: CDR1 LGHNA, CDR2 YNFKEQ. V was pared by 1 base and J by 0 bases, with 6 bases of the junction left unmatched. There are 19 residues in the CDR3. In DNA, the CDR3 is TGTGCCAGCAGCCAAGTCCCGGGACTAGCGGGAGGGAGCTCCTACGAGCAGTACTTC. This codes for CASSQVPGLAGGSSYEQYF.

This clone was counted between two and nine times. The chain links TRBV19 to TRBJ2-7; TRBD1 matches at 7 bases. Germline V gene data show CDR1 as LNHDA and CDR2 as SQIVND (reference sequence). J was trimmed by 4 bases and V by 3 bases; bases with no gene match: 9. The CDR3 extends over 15 amino acids. The CDR3 region is CASSIRTGQEYEQYF. The CDR3 DNA reads as TGTGCCAGTAGTATTCGGACAGGCCAAGAATACGAGCAGTACTTC.

The CDR3 here is CASRAQGVVGELFF. The CDR3, as DNA: TGTGCCAGCAGGGCACAGGGGGTGGTCGGGGAGCTGTTTTTT. The chain joins TRBV27 to TRBJ2-2; TRBD1 agrees at 8 bases. Germline-derived CDR1 and CDR2 are MNHEY and SMNVEV (reference sequence). V lost 6 bases, J lost 7 bases, and 7 bases stayed unmatched. CDR3 length: 14 amino acids.

This chain joins TRBV2 and TRBJ2-7; TRBD2 matches 8 bases. The CDR3 runs 14 residues. J was trimmed by 0 bases and V by 5 bases; bases with no gene match: 3. CDR1 is SNHLY and CDR2 is FYNNEI in the germline V gene. The CDR3 coding sequence is TGTGCCAGCAGTCAAACTAGCGGCTCCTACGAGCAGTACTTC. Protein product: CASSQTSGSYEQYF.

The chain carries TRBV7-9 and TRBJ1-2; 8 positions match TRBD1. The junction had 8 bases not matched to a gene; V was cut back by 5 bases and J by 3 bases. Germline V gene lookup returns CDR1 SEHNR and CDR2 FQNEAQ (reference sequence). The CDR3 covers 15 residues. Here the CDR3 reads CASSPGQGLDYGYTF. As DNA, the CDR3 is TGTGCCAGCAGCCCTGGACAGGGACTCGACTATGGCTACACCTTC.

Here the CDR3 reads CASSRGQGGYEQYF. CDR3 DNA sequence: TGTGCCAGCAGTCGGGGACAGGGTGGGTACGAGCAGTACTTC. The chain links TRBV6-5 to TRBJ2-7, with 9 bases that match TRBD1. J lost 4 bases, V lost 5 bases, and 6 bases had no gene match. Germline V gene lookup returns CDR1 MNHEY and CDR2 SVGAGI. The CDR3 contains 14 residues.

The rearrangement joins TRBV5-1 to TRBJ1-2; possibly TRBD1 for D (5 bases). Germline lookup yields CDR1 SGHRS and CDR2 YFSETQ. The CDR3 is 15 residues long. Deletions cut 5 bases from V and 8 bases from J, with 22 bases between. The CDR3 reads CASSPQDSQMEGYTF. The CDR3 coding sequence is TGCGCCAGCAGTCCGCAAGACAGCCAGATGGAGGGCTACACCTTC.

The CDR3 nucleotides read TGCGCCAGCAGGGGGACAAACACCGGGGAGCTGTTTTTT. It is translated as CASRGTNTGELFF. V and J are TRBV10-1 and TRBJ2-2, with D maybe TRBD1 (6 bases). V was trimmed by 6 bases and J by 2 bases, leaving 7 bases between them. CDR1 is WNHNN and CDR2 is SYGVQD in the germline V gene (reference sequence). This CDR3 has 13 residues.

This clone was detected once. This chain joins TRBV19 and TRBJ2-7; 8 positions agree with TRBD1. This CDR3 contains 14 residues. V dropped 0 bases and J dropped 6; count of bases not matched to a gene: 4. From germline, CDR1 is LNHDA and CDR2 SQIVND (reference sequence). For the CDR3, the DNA is TGTGCCAGTAGTATAGAGCGGACAGGGAGCGAGCAGTACTTC. Encoded protein: CASSIERTGSEQYF.

The chain has TRBV28 and TRBJ1-5; D ambiguous. With 8 bases removed from V and 0 bases from J, the gap between germline ends came to 14 bases. Germline V gene data show CDR1 as MDHEN and CDR2 as SYDVKM. CDR3 length: 15 amino acids. The CDR3 spells CASVPGGHSNQPQHF. CDR3 nucleotides: TGTGCCAGCGTCCCCGGCGGCCATAGCAATCAGCCCCAGCATTTT.

The chain joins TRBV10-3 to TRBJ2-1; 14 bases are shared with TRBD2. The V gene's germline CDR1 is ENHRY and CDR2 SYGVKD. The CDR3 sequence is 16 residues long. V was clipped by 7 bases and J by 7 bases; unmatched bases: 9. The CDR3 loop reads CAIKGGTSGRLNEQFF. DNA for the CDR3: TGTGCCATCAAAGGCGGGACTAGCGGGAGATTGAATGAGCAGTTCTTC.

The genes are TRBV5-5 and TRBJ2-1, with 8 bases identical to TRBD2. The CDR3 runs 16 residues. J lost 7 bases, V lost 4 bases, and 13 bases had no gene match. Germline lookup yields CDR1 SGHKS and CDR2 YYEKEE (reference sequence). Written as DNA, the CDR3 is TGTGCCAGCAGCGCACAGGGCAGCGGGAGAGGTAATGAGCAGTTCTTC. It encodes CASSAQGSGRGNEQFF. The entire variable domain, with the rest obtained from reference TRBV5-5 and TRBJ2-1, is as follows: DAGVTQSPTHLIKTRGQQVTLRCSPISGHKSVSWYQQVLGQGPQFIFQYYEKEERGRGNFPDRFSARQFPNYSSELNVNALLLGDSALYLCASSAQGSGRGNEQFFGPGTRLTVL.

V gene TRBV5-1 combines with J gene TRBJ2-1, with 12 positions matching TRBD2. The CDR3 length is 15 residues. From germline, CDR1 is SGHRS and CDR2 YFSETQ. The ends lost 0 bases at V and 9 bases at J; junction bases unmatched: 4. The CDR3 DNA follows: TGCGCCAGCAGCTTGGGACTAGCGGGAGTTGGTGAGCAGTTCTTC. This codes for CASSLGLAGVGEQFF.

The rearrangement links TRBV11-2 to TRBJ2-1, with D possibly being TRBD2 (6 bases). The CDR3 totals 14 residues. Trimming pared 5 bases from V and 6 bases from J, leaving 14 bases between. Germline V CDR1 and CDR2: SGHAT, FQNNGV. CDR3 region: CASSPRLARNEQFF. CDR3 nucleotide sequence: TGTGCCAGCAGCCCTCGGCTAGCGCGCAATGAGCAGTTCTTC.

This sequence joins TRBV7-2 and TRBJ2-7; 8 bases agree with TRBD1. CDR3 length: 14 amino acids. Germline CDR1 SGHTA, CDR2 FQGNSA. Losses at the gene ends were 3 bases for V and 4 bases for J; bases not matched to a gene: 5. The CDR3 spells CASSFLTGGYEQYF. The CDR3 coding sequence is TGTGCCAGCAGCTTCCTAACAGGGGGATACGAGCAGTACTTC.

The chain is built from TRBV6-6 and TRBJ1-4, with unresolved D. Germline V gene sequence: CDR1 MNHNY, CDR2 SVGAGI (reference sequence). The V and J ends lost 2 bases and 4 bases respectively, with 11 bases between them. The CDR3 is 15 residues long. The CDR3 loop reads CASSYRGTGNEKLFF. The CDR3 bases are TGTGCCAGCAGTTACCGTGGAACGGGTAATGAAAAACTGTTTTTT.

The chain joins TRBV6-6 to TRBJ2-1; D is uncertain. Trimming cost V 6 bases and J 1 base, with 16 bases left between them. CDR1 and CDR2 (germline): MNHNY, SVGAGI (reference sequence). This CDR3 has 16 residues. The chain's CDR3 is CASRAQVEPSYNEQFF. Written as DNA, the CDR3 is TGTGCCAGCAGGGCCCAAGTGGAGCCATCCTACAATGAGCAGTTCTTC.

Here the CDR3 DNA reads TGTGCCAGCAGTCCAGGGAGGGTCCGGGCCCGGATTGTCTATGGCTACACCTTC. Amino acid sequence: CASSPGRVRARIVYGYTF. The V gene is TRBV28, the J gene TRBJ1-2; possibly TRBD1 for D (5 bases). Germline V gene data show CDR1 as MDHEN and CDR2 as SYDVKM. CDR3 length equals 18 residues. Trimming removed 5 bases from V and 4 bases from J, with 26 bases in between.

The DNA for the CDR3 is TGTGCCAGCAGTAGCAGGGGTACTGAAGCTTTCTTT. It specifies CASSSRGTEAFF. The chain links TRBV28 to TRBJ1-1; D might be TRBD1 (6 bases). The V gene's germline CDR1 is MDHEN and CDR2 SYDVKM. The length of the CDR3 is 12 residues. V lost 5 bases and J lost 5, with 9 bases in between.

CDR3 sequence reads: CASSVGTAFNSPLHF. CDR3 sequence (DNA): TGTGCCAGCAGCGTCGGGACAGCCTTTAATTCACCCCTCCACTTT. V usage is TRBV9 and J usage is TRBJ1-6, with 7 bases fitting TRBD1. V lost 2 bases, J lost 6 bases, and 5 bases stayed unmatched. The CDR3 runs 15 residues. The V gene's germline CDR1 is SGDLS and CDR2 YYNGEE.